The 32 T cell receptor beta chains presented below share a single source sample, sequenced in a study of OX40 agonist ivuxolimab in advanced cancers. This table comes from immunoSEQ multiplex PCR, and its TCRdb copy is limited to in-frame clones, with some not included. Of 65,000 to 80,000 clones listed, less than 85% are singletons. The sequencing used CD4+ or CD8+ T cells sorted from blood, collected in a trial of the OX40 agonist ivuxolimab. The receptors were gathered from an adult with an advanced solid tumor such as melanoma, head and neck, liver or kidney cancer.

The V gene is TRBV6-5, the J gene TRBJ1-2; TRBD1 is a possible D gene (6 bases). The germline V gene has CDR1 MNHEY and CDR2 SVGAGI. CDR3 length: 13 amino acids. Trimming took 5 bases from V and 5 from J, leaving 12 bases between them. CDR3 sequence: CASSPYQGYGYTF. Here the CDR3 DNA reads TGTGCCAGCAGTCCCTATCAGGGGTATGGCTACACCTTC.

This clone was recorded only once. The chain is built from TRBV15 and TRBJ2-1; 8 bases map to TRBD2. Per the germline V gene, CDR1 is LNHNV and CDR2 is YYDKDF (reference sequence). Trimming cost V 0 bases and J 8 bases; bases outside gene matches: 9. The CDR3 covers 16 residues. The CDR3 region is CATSREEGLGPHEQFF. The CDR3 region has the DNA TGTGCCACCAGCAGAGAGGAGGGACTAGGGCCCCATGAGCAGTTCTTC.

The chain uses TRBV10-2 and TRBJ2-2; D is unresolved. The CDR3 contains 12 residues. Germline lookup yields CDR1 WSHSY and CDR2 SAAADI. Trimming shortened V by 0 bases and J by 12 bases, and 8 bases separated the two germline ends. This CDR3 reads CASSESGSKLFF. DNA for the CDR3: TGCGCCAGCAGTGAGTCGGGATCGAAGCTGTTTTTT.

V and J are TRBV10-3 and TRBJ1-2; 9 bases line up with TRBD1. The CDR3 consists of 13 residues. Germline V lookup: CDR1 ENHRY, CDR2 SYGVKD. Trimming at V came to 8 bases and at J to 2 bases, leaving 3 bases not matched to a gene. The CDR3 sequence is CAIAQGANYGYTF. The CDR3 coding sequence is TGTGCCATCGCACAGGGGGCGAACTATGGCTACACCTTC.

V is TRBV29-1 and J is TRBJ1-1, with 10 bases that match TRBD1. Germline values: CDR1 SQVTM, CDR2 ANQGSEA. Trimming cost V 4 bases and J 2 bases; bases outside gene matches: 1. CDR3 length equals 13 residues. The CDR3 loop reads CSVGTGGNTEAFF. DNA of the CDR3: TGCAGCGTTGGGACAGGGGGAAACACTGAAGCTTTCTTT.

The genes are TRBV6-6 and TRBJ1-1; 9 bases are a match to TRBD1. With 5 bases clipped from V and 4 bases from J, the junction kept 8 bases outside the gene matches. CDR3 length: 15 residues. Germline V CDR1 and CDR2: MNHNY, SVGAGI (reference sequence). This CDR3 is CASSPRDRARTEAFF. DNA for the CDR3: TGTGCCAGCAGTCCCCGGGACAGGGCGCGCACTGAAGCTTTCTTT.

This clone was recorded a few times. The V call is TRBV18, the J call TRBJ2-1, with 7 bases identical to TRBD2. The length of the CDR3 is 14 residues. The junction had 2 bases not matched to a gene; V was cut back by 3 bases and J by 3 bases. CDR1 and CDR2 from the germline V gene are KGHSH and LQKENI. As DNA, the CDR3 is TGTGCCAGCTCACCCGGGACTAACTACAATGAGCAGTTCTTC. Translation: CASSPGTNYNEQFF.

The rearrangement links TRBV28 to TRBJ1-5; no definite D call. CDR1 is MDHEN, CDR2 SYDVKM, per germline. The CDR3 has 12 amino acids. Trimming pared 7 bases from V and 6 bases from J, leaving 10 bases between. For the CDR3, the DNA is TGTGCCAGCAACGAGGTCGGTCAGCCCCAGCATTTT. Amino acids: CASNEVGQPQHF. The variable domain in full, with the rest retrieved from reference TRBV28 and TRBJ1-5, is DVKVTQSSRYLVKRTGEKVFLECVQDMDHENMFWYRQDPGLGLRLIYFSYDVKMKEKGDIPEGYSVSREKKERFSLILESASTNQTSMYLCASNEVGQPQHFGDGTRLSIL.

The count of this clone is one. The chain uses TRBV19 and TRBJ2-5; no clear D. The CDR3 is 13 residues long. In germline, CDR1 is LNHDA, CDR2 SQIVND (reference sequence). V was pared by 7 bases and J by 5 bases, with 14 bases between. The CDR3, as DNA: TGTGCCAGTAAGAGCCTACCAAGGGAGACCCAGTACTTC. As protein: CASKSLPRETQYF.

Only a few counts were recorded for this clone. CDR3 loop: CASSSQPDGGEQYF. CDR3 coding DNA: TGCGCCAGCAGCTCCCAGCCCGACGGGGGAGAGCAGTACTTC. The V gene is TRBV5-1, the J gene TRBJ2-7; perhaps TRBD2 as D (6 bases). Germline V lookup: CDR1 SGHRS, CDR2 YFSETQ. Trimming removed 3 bases from V and 7 bases from J, with 17 bases in between. The CDR3 sequence is 14 residues long.

V gene TRBV10-3 combines with J gene TRBJ2-7, with 10 bases matching TRBD1. CDR1 and CDR2 (germline): ENHRY, SYGVKD. Losses at the gene ends were 6 bases for V and 2 bases for J; bases not matched to a gene: 7. This CDR3 is 15 amino acids long. The CDR3 sequence: CAIRNRDRGTYEQYF. DNA for the CDR3: TGTGCCATCAGGAATCGGGACAGGGGAACCTACGAGCAGTACTTC.

This chain connects TRBV18 to TRBJ1-5; 7 bases align to TRBD1. Per germline, CDR1 KGHSH and CDR2 LQKENI. The length of the CDR3 is 13 residues. After removal of 5 bases from V and 6 bases from J, the junction contained 4 bases not matched to a gene. CDR3 sequence (DNA): TGTGCCAGCTCAGAGGGGGCAAGTCAGCCCCAGCATTTT. Residues: CASSEGASQPQHF.

The gene calls are TRBV7-2 and TRBJ2-7; D uncertain. The germline CDR1 and CDR2 sequences are SGHTA and FQGNSA. The ends were cut back, 2 bases at V and 2 bases at J, with 16 bases in the middle. The CDR3 consists of 16 residues. This chain's CDR3 is CASSLSWAKKTYEQYF. The CDR3 DNA is TGTGCCAGCAGCTTAAGTTGGGCCAAGAAGACCTACGAGCAGTACTTC.

The V gene is TRBV2, the J gene TRBJ1-4; D is perhaps TRBD1 (6 bases). The CDR3 runs 14 residues. The germline V gene encodes CDR1 SNHLY and CDR2 FYNNEI. The germline V and J ends were trimmed by 7 bases and 0 bases, with 9 bases remaining between them. CDR3 amino acids: CASKDSPTNEKLFF. CDR3 nucleotide sequence: TGTGCCAGCAAGGACAGTCCAACTAATGAAAAACTGTTTTTT.

As concerns this clone: This specimen includes other DNA sequences encoding the same CDR3. V and J are TRBV7-6 and TRBJ1-4; D gene uncertain. V was pared by 1 base and J by 8 bases, with 11 bases between. Germline V gene data show CDR1 as SGHVS and CDR2 as FNYEAQ. CDR3 length: 14 amino acids. The DNA for the CDR3 is TGTGCCAGCAGCTTAGGGCAAGGTGGGGAAAAACTGTTTTTT. Translating it yields CASSLGQGGEKLFF.

V and J are TRBV4-2 and TRBJ2-5, with 7 bases aligning to TRBD1. Trimming cost V 4 bases and J 5 bases; bases outside gene matches: 1. The germline V gene has CDR1 LGHNA and CDR2 YNFKEQ. The CDR3 loop spans 12 amino acids. The CDR3 DNA sequence: TGTGCCAGCAGCCGCAGGGGGGAGACCCAGTACTTC. Protein product: CASSRRGETQYF.

The chain couples TRBV7-9 to TRBJ2-5; 11 bases fit TRBD2. With the DNA end fitting TRBJ2-7 better, the J assignment may be wrong. CDR3 length: 18 residues. Germline CDR1 is SEHNR and CDR2 is FQNEAQ (reference sequence). CDR3 nucleotide sequence: TGTGCCAGCAGCCCCCCATTTCGGTTTAGCGGGGGGGCGGACGAGCAGTACTTC. It translates to CASSPPFRFSGGADEQYF.

The rearrangement joins TRBV6-1 to TRBJ2-1; 16 nucleotides match TRBD2. V lost 6 bases and J lost 12; bases outside the gene matches: 8. The CDR3 has 15 amino acids. Germline V lookup: CDR1 MNHNS, CDR2 SASEGT. CDR3 residues: CASREGTSGRVGQFF. CDR3 nucleotide sequence: TGTGCCAGCAGGGAGGGGACTAGCGGGAGGGTAGGGCAGTTCTTC.

This chain uses TRBV30 with TRBJ1-6, with D perhaps matching TRBD1 (5 bases). The CDR3 length is 16 residues. Germline CDR1 and CDR2: GTSNPN and SVGIG (reference sequence). V was trimmed by 3 bases and J by 8 bases, leaving 20 bases between them. CDR3 sequence reads: CAWRGGEPGRYSPLHF. In DNA form, the CDR3 reads TGTGCCTGGAGGGGGGGAGAGCCAGGAAGGTATTCACCCCTCCACTTT.

The chain carries TRBV12-5 and TRBJ2-1, with 7 bases that match TRBD2. Per germline, CDR1 LGHNT and CDR2 FRNRAP. The V segment lost 5 bases and the J segment 4 bases; nucleotides outside the gene matches: 5. CDR3 length equals 14 residues. CDR3 amino acids: CASGAGLPYNEQFF. The CDR3 DNA reads as TGTGCTAGTGGTGCGGGACTACCTTACAATGAGCAGTTCTTC.

This rearrangement joins TRBV6-5 to TRBJ1-2; D remains ambiguous. Deletions cut 4 bases from V and 2 bases from J, with 17 bases between. Germline CDR1 and CDR2: MNHEY and SVGAGI. This CDR3 is 16 amino acids long. The DNA of the CDR3 is TGTGCCAGCAGTTTCTCATGGAGGGTTGGGAACTATGGCTACACCTTC. This gives the protein CASSFSWRVGNYGYTF.

Details on this clone: The sample contains more than one DNA sequence encoding this CDR3. The chain uses TRBV18 and TRBJ2-3, with D possibly called TRBD1 or TRBD2 (5 bases each). Germline V gene sequence: CDR1 KGHSH, CDR2 LQKENI. Trimming took 3 bases from V and 4 from J, leaving 8 bases between them. The CDR3 has 13 residues. The CDR3 region is CASSPGVADTQYF. CDR3 DNA sequence: TGTGCCAGCTCACCGGGGGTCGCAGATACGCAGTATTTT.

The chain carries TRBV5-1 and TRBJ2-7; D is uncertain. The length of the CDR3 is 13 residues. CDR1 SGHRS and CDR2 YFSETQ come from the germline V gene. V lost 3 bases and J 6 bases, leaving 13 bases between the germline ends. Here the CDR3 DNA reads TGCGCCAGCAGCTCCAACGTCGGGTTCGAGCAGTACTTC. Translated: CASSSNVGFEQYF.

The rearrangement links TRBV19 to TRBJ1-2, with 9 bases lining up with TRBD1. V was clipped by 4 bases and J by 4 bases; unmatched bases: 13. Per the germline V gene, CDR1 is LNHDA and CDR2 is SQIVND (reference sequence). The CDR3 contains 17 residues. CDR3 sequence (DNA): TGTGCCAGTAGTAAGGGACAGGGAGCTACCCCCTCCTATGGCTACACCTTC. Its protein product is CASSKGQGATPSYGYTF. Full variable domain (rest looked up from reference TRBV19 and TRBJ1-2): DGGITQSPKYLFRKEGQNVTLSCEQNLNHDAMYWYRQDPGQGLRLIYYSQIVNDFQKGDIAEGYSVSREKKESFPLTVTSAQKNPTAFYLCASSKGQGATPSYGYTFGSGTRLTVV.

The J gene is TRBJ2-7, the V gene TRBV27, with D perhaps matching TRBD2 (5 bases). The V gene lost 5 bases and the J gene lost 4 bases, with 18 bases spanning the gap. The CDR3 contains 15 residues. Germline lookup yields CDR1 MNHEY and CDR2 SMNVEV (reference sequence). Here the CDR3 DNA reads TGTGCCAGCAGTCGCAGGCCGGGGTTGGGTTACGAGCAGTACTTC. This gives the protein CASSRRPGLGYEQYF.

This chain links TRBV20-1 with TRBJ2-5; D ambiguous. Germline V CDR1 and CDR2: DFQATT, SNEGSKA (reference sequence). This CDR3 contains 10 residues. V was trimmed by 6 bases and J by 4 bases, leaving 6 bases between them. CDR3 protein: CSADRETQYF. CDR3 DNA sequence: TGCAGTGCAGATAGAGAGACCCAGTACTTC.

The sample holds a few counts of this clone. The chain uses TRBV6-1 and TRBJ1-2; 9 bases are a match to TRBD1. Trimming took 5 bases from V and 6 from J; bases not matched to a gene: 10. The CDR3 has 15 residues. From germline, CDR1 is MNHNS and CDR2 SASEGT. CDR3: CASSKSRDRVHGYTF. The CDR3 DNA reads TGTGCCAGCAGTAAATCCCGGGACAGGGTTCATGGCTACACCTTC.

V is TRBV2 and J is TRBJ1-3; a weak D match, TRBD1 (5 bases). The ends were cut back, 5 bases at V and 0 bases at J, with 11 bases in the middle. CDR3 length equals 15 residues. The germline CDR1 and CDR2 sequences are SNHLY and FYNNEI. CDR3 nucleotides: TGTGCCAGCAGTACCCAGGGACTCTCTGGAAACACCATATATTTT. It translates to CASSTQGLSGNTIYF.

This chain joins TRBV28 and TRBJ2-7; D not resolved. V gave up 8 bases and J gave up 2 bases, with 10 bases separating them. This CDR3 is built from 12 residues. Germline loops: CDR1 MDHEN, CDR2 SYDVKM. The CDR3 sequence: CASQLGTYEQYF. The CDR3 DNA reads TGTGCCAGCCAGCTAGGTACCTACGAGCAGTACTTC.

The chain has TRBV6-6 and TRBJ2-1, with D perhaps TRBD1 (6 bases). Between the trimmed V and J ends, which lost 4 bases and 8 bases, there was a span of 18 bases. The CDR3 totals 15 residues. Germline V CDR1 and CDR2: MNHNY, SVGAGI (reference sequence). The CDR3 region is CASSSRTVFAHEQFF. For the CDR3, the DNA is TGTGCCAGCAGTTCAAGGACAGTTTTCGCCCATGAGCAGTTCTTC.

This chain links TRBV18 with TRBJ1-4; 8 bases map to TRBD1. CDR1 and CDR2 from the germline V gene are KGHSH and LQKENI. This CDR3 contains 14 residues. Losses at the gene ends were 3 bases for V and 8 bases for J; bases not matched to a gene: 5. CDR3 region: CASSPDRVVEKLFF. The CDR3 DNA sequence: TGTGCCAGCTCACCGGACAGGGTAGTGGAAAAACTGTTTTTT.

The J gene is TRBJ2-7, the V gene TRBV18, with TRBD1 identical over 8 bases. After removal of 0 bases from V and 6 bases from J, the junction contained 7 bases not matched to a gene. CDR3 length: 15 residues. Germline V CDR1 and CDR2: KGHSH, LQKENI. CDR3 bases: TGTGCCAGCTCACCACCGGGACAGGTTAACATCGAGCAGTACTTC. Its protein is CASSPPGQVNIEQYF.